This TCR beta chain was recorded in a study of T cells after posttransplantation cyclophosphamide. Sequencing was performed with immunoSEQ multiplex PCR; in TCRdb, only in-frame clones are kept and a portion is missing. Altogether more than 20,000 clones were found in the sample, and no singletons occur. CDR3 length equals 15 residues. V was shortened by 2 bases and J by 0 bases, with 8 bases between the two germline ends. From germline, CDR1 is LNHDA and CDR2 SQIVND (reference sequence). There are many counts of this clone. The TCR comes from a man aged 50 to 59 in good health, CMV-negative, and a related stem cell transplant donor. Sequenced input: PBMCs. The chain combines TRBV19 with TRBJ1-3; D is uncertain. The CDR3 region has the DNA TGTGCCAGTAGTATAAGTTGGAGCTCTGGAAACACCATATATTTT. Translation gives CASSISWSSGNTIYF.